The 31 T cell receptor beta chains listed next were all sequenced from one sample in a study of blood T cell repertoires in COVID-19. Profiling relied on immunoSEQ multiplex PCR, and the TCRdb table lists in-frame clones only, not all of them. This table has 250,000 or so clones, roughly 88% appearing once. Sequenced input: peripheral blood. These TCRs come from a woman under 40 with COVID-19, enrolled during active disease.

This clone has just a few counts. V and J are TRBV11-3 and TRBJ1-1, with D unclear. Germline V CDR1 and CDR2: SGHNT, YENEEA. The ends were cut back, 5 bases at V and 1 base at J, with 11 bases in the middle. The CDR3 loop spans 14 amino acids. The CDR3 loop is CASSIRRGNTEAFF. CDR3 DNA: TGTGCCAGCAGCATCAGACGGGGGAACACTGAAGCTTTCTTT. Variable domain in full (rest from reference TRBV11-3 and TRBJ1-1): EAGVVQSPRYKIIEKKQPVAFWCNPISGHNTLYWYLQNLGQGPELLIRYENEEAVDDSQLPKDRFSAERLKGVDSTLKIQPAELGDSAVYLCASSIRRGNTEAFFGQGTRLTVV.

The chain joins TRBV5-8 to TRBJ2-7; 7 bases are shared with TRBD2. The trim removed 5 bases at V and 4 bases at J, leaving 0 bases unmatched. CDR3 length equals 11 residues. Per germline, CDR1 SGHTS and CDR2 YDEGEE. The CDR3 sequence: CASRREYEQYV. In DNA, the CDR3 is TGTGCCAGCAGGCGGGAGTACGAGCAGTACGTC.

The chain links TRBV5-1 to TRBJ2-7; 11 bases fit TRBD1. Per germline, CDR1 SGHRS and CDR2 YFSETQ. This CDR3 is 14 amino acids long. Unmatched junction bases numbered 2, after V lost 2 bases and J lost 4 bases. The CDR3 bases are TGCGCCAGCAGCTTAGGACAGGGGGCGTACGAGCAGTACTTC. This sequence encodes CASSLGQGAYEQYF.

The rearrangement uses TRBV21-1 and TRBJ2-5; the D call in the table, TRBD1, was not verified against the DNA. TRBV21-1 is a pseudogene locus. The CDR3 contains 14 residues. This CDR3 reads CASSRKTVQETQYF. CDR3 DNA sequence: TGTGCCAGCAGCAGAAAGACAGTACAAGAGACCCAGTACTTC.

The chain combines TRBV29-1 with TRBJ2-7, with D possibly being TRBD1 (6 bases). With 4 bases removed from V and 2 bases from J, the gap between germline ends came to 15 bases. CDR3 length: 14 amino acids. Germline V gene lookup returns CDR1 SQVTM and CDR2 ANQGSEA. In nucleotides, the CDR3 is TGCAGCGTTGTTACACAGGGTGGGGCCTACGAGCAGTACTTC. This translates into CSVVTQGGAYEQYF.

V is TRBV5-6 and J is TRBJ1-2, with D possibly matching TRBD1 (5 bases). The CDR3 is 15 residues long. The V gene lost 4 bases and the J gene lost 2 bases, with 15 bases spanning the gap. Germline assignment: CDR1 SGHDT and CDR2 YYEEEE. The CDR3 region is CASSVALGLNYGYTF. The CDR3 nucleotides read TGTGCCAGCAGCGTGGCGTTGGGACTAAACTATGGCTACACCTTC. Filled out from reference TRBV5-6 and TRBJ1-2, the complete variable domain reads DAGVTQSPTHLIKTRGQQVTLRCSPKSGHDTVSWYQQALGQGPQFIFQYYEEEERQRGNFPDRFSGHQFPNYSSELNVNALLLGDSALYLCASSVALGLNYGYTFGSGTRLTVV.

This clone appeared a few times. The chain has TRBV7-2 and TRBJ1-5; D not certain. The germline V and J ends were trimmed by 5 bases and 4 bases, with 6 bases remaining between them. The germline V gene encodes CDR1 SGHTA and CDR2 FQGNSA. The CDR3 runs to 12 residues. CDR3 sequence: CASSRRNQPQHF. The CDR3 DNA reads TGTGCCAGCAGCCGGAGGAATCAGCCCCAGCATTTT.

The genes are TRBV11-2 and TRBJ2-7; perhaps TRBD2 as D (7 bases). The CDR3 spans 15 residues. Germline values: CDR1 SGHAT, CDR2 FQNNGV. V lost 0 bases, J lost 4 bases, and 13 bases lay in between. CDR3 in DNA: TGTGCCAGCAGCTTAGAAAGAGGGGGGGTTTACGAGCAGTACTTC. It yields the protein CASSLERGGVYEQYF.

This clone is a singleton in its sample. The V call is TRBV19, the J call TRBJ1-2; TRBD1 aligns across 9 bases. CDR3 length: 14 amino acids. V trimming: 4 bases; J trimming: 10 bases; junction bases outside the gene matches: 10. The germline gives CDR1 LNHDA, CDR2 SQIVND (reference sequence). In DNA form, the CDR3 reads TGTGCCAGTAGTAGGGGGACAGGGAAGGTTGACTACACCTTC. It codes for CASSRGTGKVDYTF.

The chain couples TRBV29-1 to TRBJ2-1; D call uncertain. The CDR3 extends over 14 amino acids. Between the trimmed V and J ends, which lost 2 bases and 4 bases, there was a span of 12 bases. Germline CDR1 and CDR2: SQVTM and ANQGSEA. The CDR3 DNA follows: TGCAGCGTTGAACCGACATCCCGTTACAATGAGCAGTTCTTC. Its translation: CSVEPTSRYNEQFF.

The chain is built from TRBV18 and TRBJ2-1, with D maybe TRBD1 (5 bases). The germline CDR1 and CDR2 sequences are KGHSH and LQKENI. The CDR3 extends over 15 amino acids. V was clipped by 2 bases and J by 0 bases, with 8 bases between them. The CDR3 nucleotides read TGTGCCAGCTCACCAGGGGCAGGCTCCTACAATGAGCAGTTCTTC. Translating it yields CASSPGAGSYNEQFF.

The J gene is TRBJ2-7, the V gene TRBV18; D call uncertain. The germline gives CDR1 KGHSH, CDR2 LQKENI. The CDR3 is 13 amino acids. V was clipped by 3 bases and J by 1 base, with 7 bases between them. CDR3 sequence: CASSPERSYEQYF. The CDR3 nucleotides are TGTGCCAGCTCACCCGAGAGGTCCTACGAGCAGTACTTC.

V gene TRBV19 combines with J gene TRBJ1-4, with 8 nucleotides matching TRBD1. V lost 6 bases, J lost 3 bases, and 9 bases stayed unmatched. CDR1 is LNHDA, CDR2 SQIVND, per germline (reference sequence). The length of the CDR3 is 16 residues. CDR3 residues: CASRLTGVFSNEKLFF. The CDR3 DNA follows: TGTGCCAGTAGATTGACAGGGGTTTTTTCTAATGAAAAACTGTTTTTT.

The CDR3 loop reads CASSVDYHTNYGYTF. The CDR3 DNA follows: TGTGCCAGCAGCGTAGACTACCATACTAACTATGGCTACACCTTC. V is TRBV9 and J is TRBJ1-2, with D unresolved. The germline gives CDR1 SGDLS, CDR2 YYNGEE. V was cut by 0 bases and J by 0 bases, with 9 bases left in between. The CDR3 contains 15 residues.

The V call is TRBV27, the J call TRBJ2-1, with a possible D match to TRBD2 (5 bases). V was clipped by 4 bases and J by 0 bases, with 13 bases between them. CDR3 length: 16 residues. CDR1 is MNHEY, CDR2 SMNVEV, per germline (reference sequence). CDR3 DNA sequence: TGTGCCAGCAGTTCGCCGGGGTGGAGCTCCTACAATGAGCAGTTCTTC. Protein: CASSSPGWSSYNEQFF.

The gene calls are TRBV20-1 and TRBJ2-3, with D unresolved. There are 11 residues in the CDR3. The V end lost 5 bases, the J end lost 0 bases, and 3 bases lay between the germline ends. CDR1 is DFQATT, CDR2 SNEGSKA, per germline (reference sequence). The DNA for the CDR3 is TGCAGTGCTTCAAGCACAGATACGCAGTATTTT. As protein: CSASSTDTQYF.

The chain is built from TRBV6-2 or TRBV6-3 and TRBJ1-1, with TRBD1 as a possible D gene (5 bases). Trimming pared 2 bases from V and 1 base from J, leaving 14 bases between. The CDR3 extends over 16 amino acids. Germline V lookup: CDR1 MNHEY, CDR2 SVGEGT. The CDR3 reads CASSYAPWGGNTEAFF. The CDR3 coding sequence is TGTGCCAGCAGTTACGCACCTTGGGGGGGGAACACTGAAGCTTTCTTT.

This chain uses TRBV19 with TRBJ2-5; possible D gene TRBD1, 6 bases. Germline CDR1 and CDR2: LNHDA and SQIVND (reference sequence). This CDR3 is 16 amino acids long. Trimming shortened V by 1 base and J by 5 bases, and 17 bases separated the two germline ends. CDR3 loop: CASSIATGGAGETQYF. The CDR3 coding sequence is TGTGCCAGTAGTATAGCGACAGGTGGGGCAGGGGAGACCCAGTACTTC. The full variable domain, in which reference TRBV19 and TRBJ2-5 provide the parts outside the CDR3, is DGGITQSPKYLFRKEGQNVTLSCEQNLNHDAMYWYRQDPGQGLRLIYYSQIVNDFQKGDIAEGYSVSREKKESFPLTVTSAQKNPTAFYLCASSIATGGAGETQYFGPGTRLLVL.

The chain joins TRBV9 to TRBJ2-1; 12 bases are a match to TRBD2. Germline V gene sequence: CDR1 SGDLS, CDR2 YYNGEE. This CDR3 is built from 18 residues. V dropped 1 base and J dropped 4; count of bases not matched to a gene: 9. The CDR3 DNA reads as TGTGCCAGCAGCGTACAGGCTAGCGGGGGGGCACGGTACAATGAGCAGTTCTTC. Its protein product is CASSVQASGGARYNEQFF.

The chain links TRBV19 to TRBJ2-3; weak D call: TRBD2 (5 bases). The CDR3 has 15 amino acids. CDR1 and CDR2 from the germline V gene are LNHDA and SQIVND (reference sequence). V shed 4 bases and J shed 3 bases, with 14 bases lying between them. The DNA of the CDR3 is TGTGCCAGTAGTAGCACGGGGTTGGGGACAGATACGCAGTATTTT. It translates to CASSSTGLGTDTQYF. Combining the CDR3 with reference TRBV19 and TRBJ2-3 gives the whole variable domain DGGITQSPKYLFRKEGQNVTLSCEQNLNHDAMYWYRQDPGQGLRLIYYSQIVNDFQKGDIAEGYSVSREKKESFPLTVTSAQKNPTAFYLCASSSTGLGTDTQYFGPGTRLTVL.

The chain links TRBV7-2 to TRBJ2-1; possibly TRBD2 for D (5 bases). V was cut by 3 bases and J by 6 bases, with 12 bases left in between. Germline values: CDR1 SGHTA, CDR2 FQGNSA. CDR3 length equals 14 residues. This CDR3 is CASSFSRDGNEQFF. Here the CDR3 DNA reads TGTGCCAGCAGCTTCAGTCGGGATGGCAATGAGCAGTTCTTC.

A few counts support this clone. The chain joins TRBV5-4 to TRBJ2-1; 7 nucleotides agree with TRBD2. The CDR3 is 16 amino acids. V was clipped by 0 bases and J by 0 bases; unmatched bases: 3. Per germline, CDR1 SGHNT and CDR2 YYREEE (reference sequence). Written as DNA, the CDR3 is TGTGCCAGCAGCTTGGATGGCGGGGGCTCCTACAATGAGCAGTTCTTC. Translation gives CASSLDGGGSYNEQFF.

The chain joins TRBV15 to TRBJ1-6; no firm D call. Germline lookup yields CDR1 LNHNV and CDR2 YYDKDF (reference sequence). V lost 1 base to trimming and J lost 4 bases, with 8 bases between them. This CDR3 has 15 residues. CDR3 sequence: CATSRGGSYNSPLHF. In DNA, the CDR3 is TGTGCCACCAGCAGAGGAGGATCTTATAATTCACCCCTCCACTTT.

Here the CDR3 reads CASSQVDEAGYGYTF. CDR3 bases: TGTGCCAGCAGTCAGGTAGACGAAGCCGGCTATGGCTACACCTTC. The rearrangement joins TRBV6-5 to TRBJ1-2; D is undetermined. The CDR3 is 15 residues long. Germline values: CDR1 MNHEY, CDR2 SVGAGI. Trimming left V 5 bases short and J 4 bases short, with 17 bases between.

V and J are TRBV29-1 and TRBJ2-3; perhaps TRBD2 as D (6 bases). The CDR3 loop spans 12 amino acids. Germline V gene lookup returns CDR1 SQVTM and CDR2 ANQGSEA. The ends were cut back, 7 bases at V and 4 bases at J, with 12 bases in the middle. CDR3 amino acids: CSGRGEPDTQYF. Here the CDR3 DNA reads TGCAGCGGCCGCGGGGAACCAGATACGCAGTATTTT.

The rearrangement links TRBV7-2 to TRBJ1-2, with D perhaps matching TRBD1 (5 bases). The CDR3 runs to 14 residues. The V end was cut by 3 bases, the J end by 1 base, with 9 bases between. Germline-derived CDR1 and CDR2 are SGHTA and FQGNSA. CDR3: CASSFKTDNYGYTF. The CDR3, as DNA: TGTGCCAGCAGCTTCAAGACAGATAACTATGGCTACACCTTC.

The chain couples TRBV6-5 to TRBJ1-4; D perhaps matches TRBD1 (5 bases). CDR1 and CDR2 from the germline V gene are MNHEY and SVGAGI. The CDR3 runs to 15 residues. Trimming took 10 bases from V and 4 from J, leaving 19 bases between them. The CDR3 region has the DNA TGTGCCACCCTGGCCGTGGAGGGGATTAATGAAAAACTGTTTTTT. It translates to CATLAVEGINEKLFF.

The V and J genes are TRBV5-5 and TRBJ1-1; no reliable D call. Trimming stripped 5 bases from V and 5 bases from J, with 13 bases between. CDR1 is SGHKS and CDR2 is YYEKEE in the germline V gene (reference sequence). The CDR3 spans 13 residues. The chain's CDR3 is CASRSRGDTEAFF. In DNA form, the CDR3 reads TGTGCCAGCAGGTCTCGGGGAGATACTGAAGCTTTCTTT.

The V call is TRBV7-9, the J call TRBJ2-7; D may be TRBD1 (6 bases). The V end lost 5 bases, the J end lost 0 bases, and 8 bases lay between the germline ends. The CDR3 is made up of 13 amino acids. Germline V gene data show CDR1 as SEHNR and CDR2 as FQNEAQ (reference sequence). The chain's CDR3 is CASSRQASYEQYV. The CDR3, as DNA: TGTGCCAGCAGCCGACAGGCCTCCTACGAGCAGTACGTC.

This chain links TRBV6-5 with TRBJ1-2; D is undetermined. Germline CDR1 and CDR2: MNHEY and SVGAGI. With 2 bases removed from V and 8 bases from J, the gap between germline ends came to 12 bases. CDR3 length equals 13 residues. The CDR3 reads CASSYALGWGYTF. The CDR3 DNA sequence: TGTGCCAGCAGTTACGCTTTGGGCTGGGGCTACACCTTC.

The chain links TRBV29-1 to TRBJ1-2; D gene ambiguous. This CDR3 spans 9 amino acids. Germline CDR1 and CDR2: SQVTM and ANQGSEA. Trimming stripped 7 bases from V and 8 bases from J, with 8 bases between. Here the CDR3 reads CSALPGYTF. The CDR3 nucleotides read TGCAGCGCCCTCCCGGGCTACACCTTC.